Below are 22 T cell receptor beta chains sequenced from a single sample in a study of glioma-infiltrating T cells. Using RNA template, CDR3s of TCR alpha and beta were amplified with iRepertoire arm-PCR. TCRdb independently ran MiXCR on the multiplex PCR reads; one entry per CDR3 protein. The sample has over 90,000 distinct CDR3 sequences, around 31% seen once; the top ten hold about 40%. Source material: glioma tissue, nonneoplastic brain tissue, or PBMCs (not recorded which). All receptors come from a human donor with low-grade glioma or glioblastoma, undergoing nonglioma brain surgery, or in good health (not recorded which).

In the case of this clonotype: It may be a read error: a sequence one base away is much more abundant. The chain joins TRBV6-1 to TRBJ1-1; TRBD1 is a possible D gene (6 bases). The ends were cut back, 5 bases at V and 4 bases at J, with 14 bases in the middle. Germline V CDR1 and CDR2: MNHNS, SASEGT. This CDR3 is 14 amino acids long. The CDR3 protein is CASSYIQGGTEAFF. As DNA, the CDR3 is TGTGCCAGCAGTTATATACAGGGTGGCACTGAAGCTTTCTTT.

This clonotype was seen many times. The chain's CDR3 is CASSEYAERSYNEQFF. CDR3 DNA sequence: TGTGCCAGCAGTGAATATGCGGAGAGGTCCTACAATGAGCAGTTCTTC. The genes are TRBV25-1 and TRBJ2-1; D not certain. Germline CDR1 MGHDK, CDR2 SYGVNS. V lost 0 bases to trimming and J lost 1 base, with 10 bases between them. The CDR3 is 16 residues long.

V gene TRBV11-2 combines with J gene TRBJ2-3; TRBD2 matches 12 bases. V trimming: 8 bases; J trimming: 5 bases; junction bases outside the gene matches: 11. The CDR3 is 16 residues long. Per the germline V gene, CDR1 is SGHAT and CDR2 is FQNNGV. For the CDR3, the DNA is TGTGCCAGCGGGACCTCTAGCGGGGGGGCCGTAGATACGCAGTATTTT. This sequence encodes CASGTSSGGAVDTQYF.

This clonotype was seen a handful of times. The DNA of the CDR3 is TGTGCCAGCTCACCCGAGCAGGGGGGTCAGCCCCAGCATTTT. Its translation is CASSPEQGGQPQHF. The V call is TRBV18, the J call TRBJ1-5, with 7 nucleotides matching TRBD1. Per germline, CDR1 KGHSH and CDR2 LQKENI. The CDR3 has 14 amino acids. The trim removed 3 bases at V and 6 bases at J, leaving 5 bases unmatched.

This clonotype came up many times. The chain links TRBV20-1 to TRBJ2-7; 7 positions match TRBD2. Germline V gene lookup returns CDR1 DFQATT and CDR2 SNEGSKA (reference sequence). This CDR3 is built from 13 residues. J was trimmed by 4 bases and V by 6 bases; bases with no gene match: 9. The CDR3 here is CSARRGGGYEQYF. The DNA of the CDR3 is TGCAGTGCCCGCCGTGGGGGGGGGTACGAGCAGTACTTC.

The chain joins TRBV30 to TRBJ2-1; D possibly corresponds to TRBD2 (5 bases). V was shortened by 3 bases and J by 6 bases, with 21 bases between the two germline ends. Germline CDR1 reads GTSNPN; CDR2 reads SVGIG (reference sequence). This CDR3 has 16 residues. Written as DNA, the CDR3 is TGTGCCTGGAGCGAACAACTAGTGGGTCGTCTCAATGAGCAGTTCTTC. It codes for CAWSEQLVGRLNEQFF. The whole variable domain, filled in from reference TRBV30 and TRBJ2-1, reads SQTIHQWPATLVQPVGSPLSLECTVEGTSNPNLYWYRQAAGRGLQLLFYSVGIGQISSEVPQNLSASRPQDRQFILSSKKLLLSDSGFYLCAWSEQLVGRLNEQFFGPGTRLTVL.

The chain couples TRBV4-2 to TRBJ1-1, with 11 bases lining up with TRBD1. CDR1 and CDR2 from the germline V gene are LGHNA and YNFKEQ. The CDR3 runs to 17 residues. J was trimmed by 5 bases and V by 0 bases; bases with no gene match: 8. The CDR3 DNA sequence: TGTGCCAGCAGCCAAGATCCGGGGGGGACAGGGGGGACTGAAGCTTTCTTT. Translation gives CASSQDPGGTGGTEAFF.

This clonotype was seen repeatedly, ten times or more. The V call is TRBV27, the J call TRBJ1-3; D unclear. V dropped 6 bases and J dropped 9 bases, with 15 bases sitting between them. This CDR3 has 13 residues. Germline CDR1 is MNHEY and CDR2 is SMNVEV (reference sequence). CDR3 loop: CASSQISGSTIYF. The CDR3 DNA is TGTGCCAGCAGCCAAATTTCGGGCAGCACCATATATTTT.

Notes on this clonotype: Since a much larger clone is just one base distant, this may be a read error. The chain employs TRBV28 and TRBJ2-1; D gene unclear. Per germline, CDR1 MDHEN and CDR2 SYDVKM. The CDR3 has 11 amino acids. V was clipped by 5 bases and J by 7 bases, with 6 bases between them. The CDR3 nucleotides are TGTGCCAGCAGTGCTAGGAATGAGCAGTTCTTC. Translated: CASSARNEQFF. The variable domain in full, completed from reference TRBV28 and TRBJ2-1, reads DVKVTQSSRYLVKRTGEKVFLECVQDMDHENMFWYRQDPGLGLRLIYFSYDVKMKEKGDIPEGYSVSREKKERFSLILESASTNQTSMYLCASSARNEQFFGPGTRLTVL.

Many counts were recorded for this clonotype. The rearrangement uses TRBV27 and TRBJ1-1, with D unclear. Trimming shortened V by 4 bases and J by 10 bases, and 16 bases separated the two germline ends. This CDR3 spans 13 amino acids. Per germline, CDR1 MNHEY and CDR2 SMNVEV (reference sequence). CDR3 coding DNA: TGTGCCAGCAGTTCCCGATGGGGAATGGGAGCTTTCTTT. Its protein is CASSSRWGMGAFF.

For this clonotype: This sequence may be a read error, since a much larger clone differs from it by one base. The chain joins TRBV12-3 or TRBV12-4 to TRBJ2-3, with D possibly matching TRBD1 (6 bases). V shed 2 bases and J shed 4 bases, with 16 bases lying between them. This CDR3 contains 16 residues. CDR3 DNA sequence: TGTGCCAGCAGTTTACGTAGCGTGGGGGCGGCAGATACGCAGTATTTT. Translation gives CASSLRSVGAADTQYF.

In its sample, this clonotype was seen many times. The gene calls are TRBV2 and TRBJ1-5, with 11 bases aligning to TRBD1. The J segment lost 2 bases and the V segment lost 4 bases, leaving 1 base of the junction unmatched. CDR3 length: 15 residues. Germline lookup yields CDR1 SNHLY and CDR2 FYNNEI. Written as DNA, the CDR3 is TGTGCCAGCAGTGGGACAGGGGGCGGCAATCAGCCCCAGCATTTT. It codes for CASSGTGGGNQPQHF.

This clonotype showed up just a few times. The chain carries TRBV19 and TRBJ2-1; TRBD2 might be the D (5 bases). The CDR3 spans 14 residues. Trimming took 6 bases from V and 5 from J, leaving 14 bases between them. Germline CDR1 is LNHDA and CDR2 is SQIVND (reference sequence). DNA for the CDR3: TGTGCCAGTAGAGCGAGCGGTCTCAACAATGAGCAGTTCTTC. This sequence encodes CASRASGLNNEQFF.

The chain joins TRBV11-1 to TRBJ2-2; no clear D gene. CDR1 is SGHAT and CDR2 is FQDESV in the germline V gene (reference sequence). Trimming took 0 bases from V and 1 from J, leaving 9 bases between them. The CDR3 loop spans 16 amino acids. The CDR3 reads CASSLAHPENTGELFF. CDR3 coding DNA: TGTGCCAGCAGCTTAGCGCACCCTGAGAACACCGGGGAGCTGTTTTTT.

This clonotype was seen many times. This chain joins TRBV2 and TRBJ1-2; maybe TRBD1 (5 bases). V lost 3 bases and J 4 bases, leaving 21 bases between the germline ends. There are 17 residues in the CDR3. Germline values: CDR1 SNHLY, CDR2 FYNNEI. The CDR3 reads CASSDNTGEIPSYGYTF. The CDR3 region has the DNA TGTGCCAGCAGTGACAACACAGGAGAAATACCTAGCTATGGCTACACCTTC.

On this clonotype: It may be a read error: a sequence one base away is much more abundant. The chain uses TRBV24-1 and TRBJ1-5; D remains unclear. CDR1 is KGHDR and CDR2 is SFDVKD in the germline V gene. The CDR3 has 14 amino acids. Trimming removed 4 bases from V and 10 bases from J, with 16 bases in between. CDR3 residues: CATSDSTGSHPQHF. CDR3 bases: TGTGCCACCAGTGACTCCACCGGCAGTCATCCCCAGCATTTT.

Note on this clonotype: A single base separates this from a much larger clone, so it may be a read error. V is TRBV7-2 and J is TRBJ1-1, with 8 bases that match TRBD1. After removal of 5 bases from V and 4 bases from J, the junction contained 21 bases not matched to a gene. Germline assignment: CDR1 SGHTA and CDR2 FQGNSA. CDR3 length: 19 amino acids. DNA of the CDR3: TGTGCCAGCAGCCGGACCTTTACCATAAGATCAGGGGGCGGCACTGAAGCTTTCTTT. Residues: CASSRTFTIRSGGGTEAFF.

Note on this clonotype: Mismatch with germline at one junction end may stem from a read error. This chain uses TRBV11-2 with TRBJ1-1, with 9 positions matching TRBD1. The CDR3 sequence is 14 residues long. Germline CDR1 is SGHAT and CDR2 is FQNNGV. CDR3 region: CASRRTGVDTEAFF. CDR3 DNA sequence: TGCGCCAGCAGAAGGACAGGGGTTGACACTGAAGCTTTCTTT.

This clonotype was seen at least ten times. The DNA for the CDR3 is TGTGCCAGTCTCCGGGACAGCACCTCCTACGAGCAGTACTTC. It codes for CASLRDSTSYEQYF. The chain joins TRBV6-1 to TRBJ2-7; TRBD1 matches 7 bases. The CDR3 is made up of 14 amino acids. V dropped 9 bases and J dropped 0; count of bases not matched to a gene: 8. The germline gives CDR1 MNHNS, CDR2 SASEGT.

This chain joins TRBV27 and TRBJ2-1; 8 positions agree with TRBD2. The V gene end was trimmed by 3 bases and the J gene end by 4 bases; junction bases not matched to a gene: 8. Germline V gene lookup returns CDR1 MNHEY and CDR2 SMNVEV (reference sequence). The CDR3 totals 16 residues. CDR3 loop: CASSFDGGAGYNEQFF. The CDR3 region has the DNA TGTGCCAGCAGTTTCGACGGGGGGGCCGGGTACAATGAGCAGTTCTTC.

Concerning this clonotype itself: A much larger clone is a single base away; this may be a read error. The CDR3 reads CSAKEEEAGAYEQYF. In nucleotides, the CDR3 is TGCAGTGCTAAGGAGGAGGAGGCGGGCGCCTACGAGCAGTACTTC. The rearrangement uses TRBV20-1 and TRBJ2-7, with a tentative D call TRBD2 (5 bases). Trimming cost V 4 bases and J 2 bases, with 18 bases left between them. Germline V gene lookup returns CDR1 DFQATT and CDR2 SNEGSKA (reference sequence). CDR3 length equals 15 residues.

As DNA, the CDR3 is TGTGCCAGCAGTAAAGGACAGGGGGTTTCGAACACTGAAGCTTTCTTT. As protein: CASSKGQGVSNTEAFF. V gene TRBV13 combines with J gene TRBJ1-1, with 10 nucleotides matching TRBD1. The CDR3 is 16 amino acids. J was trimmed by 1 base and V by 6 bases; bases with no gene match: 8. Germline values: CDR1 PRHDT, CDR2 FYEKMQ (reference sequence).